Listed below are T cell receptor beta chains from one sample, sequenced in a study of blood T cell repertoires in COVID-19. The method was immunoSEQ multiplex PCR; TCRdb's version includes in-frame clones alone and lacks a portion of them. The sample lists around 500,000 clones, more than 75% occurring once. The sequencing sample was made of PBMCs or T cells enriched from blood (not recorded which). Receptors were obtained from a woman between 35 and 50 years old who had recovered from COVID-19. CDR3s include the opening cysteine and the closing phenylalanine or tryptophan. A D gene is named only where the DNA matches it firmly. Expanded clones are given a class, and other clones once, few, many or no size at all.

TGTGCCAGCAGCCGGACAGGCAAGAATCAGCCCCAGCATTTT CASSRTGKNQPQHF TRBJ1-5 once TRBD1 TRBV6-2/TRBV6-3
TGTGCCAGCTCACCAACCAGGGAGGACACTGAAGCTTTCTTT CASSPTREDTEAFF TRBJ1-1 . . TRBV18
TGTGCCAGCTCACCCACGGACCGGGGGAGGGTGTATGGCTACACCTTC CASSPTDRGRVYGYTF TRBJ1-2 . . TRBV18
TGTGCCAGCAGCACGACAGGGGGCCCCTACAATGAGCAGTTCTTC CASSTTGGPYNEQFF TRBJ2-1 . TRBD1 TRBV7-8
TGTGCCAGCAGCCCGTCTCCAGGGGGCTACTACGAGCAGTACTTC CASSPSPGGYYEQYF TRBJ2-7 few TRBD1 TRBV11-2
TGCGCCAGCAGCCAAGCGCAGCGGGAGGGCTCAGATACGCAGTATTTT CASSQAQREGSDTQYF TRBJ2-3 . TRBD2 TRBV4-1
TGTGCCAGCAGCTTGCCTAGCGGGAGATCATCCTACAATGAGCAGTTCTTC CASSLPSGRSSYNEQFF TRBJ2-1 . TRBD2 TRBV5-6
TGCGCCAGCAGTGAGGCTTTGGGACAGGGGTACTACGAGCAGTACTTC CASSEALGQGYYEQYF TRBJ2-7 . TRBD1 TRBV10-1
TGTGCCAGTAAAACGAGACGAGACAGTGCCTCGACAGCTTTCTTT CASKTRRDSASTAFF TRBJ1-1 . . TRBV19
TGTGCCACCAGCAGAGATAGGGCGGGAAGGGGAAGCTTC CATSRDRAGRGSF TRBJ2-7 . . TRBV15
TGTGCCACCAGTGATGGAGGTCTAGCGGGAGGCGGACGGGCCTACGAGCAGTACTTC CATSDGGLAGGGRAYEQYF TRBJ2-7 . TRBD2 TRBV24-1
TGCGCCAGCAGCTTGGTACGGGAGGTCTACAATGAGCAGTTCTTC CASSLVREVYNEQFF TRBJ2-1 . TRBD2 TRBV5-1
TGTGCCAGCAGTTCCCTAAGCAGGGGACTAGACACTGAAGCTTTCTTT CASSSLSRGLDTEAFF TRBJ1-1 . . TRBV6-5
TGTGCCAGCAGCAAAGTGTCGCCAGGGGTGGCGGAACAGCCCCAGCATTTT CASSKVSPGVAEQPQHF TRBJ1-5 . . TRBV21-1
TGCAGTGCTAGTGACCGGGAGGGCTCCTACAATGAGCAGTTCTTC CSASDREGSYNEQFF TRBJ2-1 . TRBD2 TRBV20-1
TGTGCCAGCAGCCAAGAGATAGGTAGCGGTTCCTACAATGAGCAGTTCTTC CASSQEIGSGSYNEQFF TRBJ2-1 . . TRBV4-2
TGTGCCAGCAGCTTAATAGCGGGAGCGAACACCGGGGAGCTGTTTTTT CASSLIAGANTGELFF TRBJ2-2 . TRBD2 TRBV5-4
TGTGCCAGCAGCCAAGACCATTTACAGCTATTATCAATGAACACTGAAGCTTTCTTT CASSQDHLQLLSMNTEAFF TRBJ1-1 . . TRBV3-1/TRBV3-2
TGTGCCAGCAGCCCAGGGACAGTGGGTAGAATCGCAACTAATGAAAAACTGTTTTTT CASSPGTVGRIATNEKLFF TRBJ1-4 . TRBD1 TRBV9
TGTGCCAGCAGCTTGACATTTCCTAGAGATACGCAGTATTTT CASSLTFPRDTQYF TRBJ2-3 . . TRBV5-5
TGTGCCAGCAGCCAACAGGGGGAGACTGAAGCTTTCTTT CASSQQGETEAFF TRBJ1-1 . TRBD1 TRBV14
TGTGCCAGCAGTCGCCTCGGCAGGGGCGCCTACGAGCAGTACTTC CASSRLGRGAYEQYF TRBJ2-7 few . TRBV6-2/TRBV6-3
TGCAGCTACACGACAGCCACAGATACGCAGTATTTT CSYTTATDTQYF TRBJ2-3 . . TRBV29-1
TGTGCCAGCAGCCGGACGGGACAAGAGACCCAGTACTTC CASSRTGQETQYF TRBJ2-5 . . TRBV5-8
TGTGCCAGCAGTCCTGGGGCCCGGCGGAACACTGAAGCTTTCTTT CASSPGARRNTEAFF TRBJ1-1 . . TRBV6-5
TGTGCCAGCAGTTTAATCGGCGGGGTCTCTGGAAACACCATATATTTT CASSLIGGVSGNTIYF TRBJ1-3 . . TRBV28
TGTGCCAGCAGCTTAGGAAACAGGATGTACGAGCAGTACTTC CASSLGNRMYEQYF TRBJ2-7 . . TRBV11-2
TGCGCCAGCTCACACAGAGGGGGGGCAGGGACAGATACGCAGTATTTT CASSHRGGAGTDTQYF TRBJ2-3 . . TRBV5-1
TGTGCCAGCAGTTGGCGGGAGAAGTACGAGCAGTACTTC CASSWREKYEQYF TRBJ2-7 . TRBD2 TRBV6-9
TGTGCCAGCAGCCCCCGTGGAGTTGCGACCCAGTACTTC CASSPRGVATQYF TRBJ2-5 . . TRBV14
TGCGCCAGCAGTGACCGGGATACGCAGTATTTT CASSDRDTQYF TRBJ2-3 . . TRBV10-1
TGTGCCAGCAGGGAAATAGACAGGGACAGTCAGCCCCAGCATTTT CASREIDRDSQPQHF TRBJ1-5 . TRBD1 TRBV2
TGTGCCAGCAGCACACGGGGGATGAACACTGAAGCTTTCTTT CASSTRGMNTEAFF TRBJ1-1 . . TRBV7-2
TGTGCCAGCAGTGGACTAGCGGGAGGGCCGGGGCCCGGGGAGCTGTTTTTT CASSGLAGGPGPGELFF TRBJ2-2 . TRBD2 TRBV2
TGTGCCAGCAGTCCTCGTATTAACAATGAGCAGTTCTTC CASSPRINNEQFF TRBJ2-1 . . TRBV27
TGTGCCAGCAGCTTGCCTAGCGCCTACTCCTACAATGAGCAGTTCTTC CASSLPSAYSYNEQFF TRBJ2-1 few . TRBV5-6
TGTGCCACCAGTGATTTTGACAGCCCCTCTAACTATGGCTACACCTTC CATSDFDSPSNYGYTF TRBJ1-2 . . TRBV24-1
TGTGCCAGCAGCTCTTACGGGACAGCCTATGGCTACACCTTC CASSSYGTAYGYTF TRBJ1-2 few TRBD1 TRBV5-4
TGTGCCAGCAGAGCCACCGGGCAGGGGCTTCACGGGGAGCTGTTTTTT CASRATGQGLHGELFF TRBJ2-2 once . TRBV27
TGTGCCAGCAGCATACATGGACAGGCAAACTATGGCTACACCTTC CASSIHGQANYGYTF TRBJ1-2 once TRBD1 TRBV5-4
TGTGCCAGTAGTCTTGGGACGGGACAGGCCGGCAATCAGCCCCAGCATTTT CASSLGTGQAGNQPQHF TRBJ1-5 . TRBD1 TRBV19
TGTGCCAGCCGCGGGGCGAACACCGGGGAGCTGTTTTTT CASRGANTGELFF TRBJ2-2 . . TRBV11-3
TGTGCCAGCAGCCCCACCCGGGGGACAGGGGCTGGAAACACCATATATTTT CASSPTRGTGAGNTIYF TRBJ1-3 once TRBD1 TRBV7-2
TGTGCCAGCAGCCCCCGGACTAGCGGGACTTCATACGAGCAGTACTTC CASSPRTSGTSYEQYF TRBJ2-7 few TRBD2 TRBV7-8
TGCGCCAGCAGCTTCCAGGGAAGGAACACTGAAGCTTTCTTT CASSFQGRNTEAFF TRBJ1-1 . . TRBV5-1
TGCGCCAGCAGCCACGACGGGACTAGCGGGACCTACGAGCAGTACTTC CASSHDGTSGTYEQYF TRBJ2-7 . TRBD2 TRBV4-1
TGTGCCAGCAGGCTTAATAGCGGGGAAGCAGATACGCAGTATTTT CASRLNSGEADTQYF TRBJ2-3 . TRBD2 TRBV6-4
TGTGCCAGCAGCTTTACAGAAGCTTTCTTT CASSFTEAFF TRBJ1-1 . . TRBV7-9
TGCGCCAGCAGCTCTTACCGGGACACCCTGAACACTGAAGCTTTCTTT CASSSYRDTLNTEAFF TRBJ1-1 once . TRBV5-1
TGTGCCAGCAGCCGTGGGACTAGCGGGGGGCCAGCTGGGACAGATACGCAGTATTTT CASSRGTSGGPAGTDTQYF TRBJ2-3 . TRBD2 TRBV4-2
TGTGCCAGCAGTCCCGACAGGGGTGTCAATCAGCCCCAGCATTTT CASSPDRGVNQPQHF TRBJ1-5 . TRBD1 TRBV6-5
TGTGCCAGCAGTGCCAACAGTTACAATGAGCAGTTCTTC CASSANSYNEQFF TRBJ2-1 . . TRBV6-4
TGTGCCAGCACCCCGGGACAGGAAGAGACCCAGTACTTC CASTPGQEETQYF TRBJ2-5 . TRBD1 TRBV2
TGTGCCAGCAGCACCACCGGGACAGGGGGCTACGAGCAGTACTTC CASSTTGTGGYEQYF TRBJ2-7 . TRBD1 TRBV7-2